Given below is one TCR beta chain in context. Assay: immunoSEQ multiplex PCR; the TCRdb copy retains only in-frame clones and omits some. The profile covers 65,000 to 85,000 clones, with under 95% appearing a single time and roughly 2.3% taken by the ten largest. This record belongs to a study of lymphopenia after photon versus proton radiotherapy. Per germline, CDR1 MNHNS and CDR2 SASEGT. V gave up 3 bases and J gave up 0 bases, with 14 bases separating them. CDR3 size: 17 residues. The chain is built from TRBV6-1 and TRBJ1-4; weak D call: TRBD1 (5 bases). This sequence originates from a woman in her thirties or forties with cholangiocarcinoma. Here the sequenced sample was peripheral blood, taken from a patient treated with photon-based radiotherapy. The CDR3 DNA is TGTGCCAGCAGTGAGAGGGGAGGCCTTTCAACTAATGAAAAACTGTTTTTT. This codes for CASSERGGLSTNEKLFF.